These 21 T cell receptor beta chains share one sample of origin, sequenced in a study of post-analysis software for immune sequencing data. Study-level results: When patients were compared with controls, about five TRBV segments were more frequent, TRBV5-6, TRBV5-1 and TRBV20-1 among them.

cDNA libraries of TCR beta carried unique molecular identifiers. TCRdb fed the PCR reads into MiXCR, producing one record per CDR3 protein. The sample carries 750,000 to 950,000 distinct CDR3 sequences, 53% recorded once. The antigens of these receptors remain unknown. Specimen: blood. These receptors all come from a girl aged 5-17 years with multiple sclerosis.

The chain uses TRBV2 and TRBJ2-4, with 11 bases lining up with TRBD1. The J call is in doubt because the DNA end fits TRBJ2-7 better. CDR3 length equals 14 residues. Looked up from germline, CDR1 is SNHLY and CDR2 is FYNNEI. The CDR3 nucleotides are TGTGCCAGCAGTGCGGACAGGGGGCTGTTCGAGCAGTACTTC. Residues: CASSADRGLFEQYF.

The count of this clonotype is one. The chain combines TRBV5-5 with TRBJ1-2, with D possibly being TRBD1 (6 bases). Germline V gene lookup returns CDR1 SGHKS and CDR2 YYEKEE (reference sequence). The ends were cut back, 3 bases at V and 3 bases at J, with 15 bases in the middle. The length of the CDR3 is 15 residues. This CDR3 is CASSWARGPDYGYTF. The CDR3 region has the DNA TGTGCCAGCAGCTGGGCCAGGGGACCCGACTATGGCTACACCTTC. Variable domain in full (rest from reference TRBV5-5 and TRBJ1-2): DAGVTQSPTHLIKTRGQQVTLRCSPISGHKSVSWYQQVLGQGPQFIFQYYEKEERGRGNFPDRFSARQFPNYSSELNVNALLLGDSALYLCASSWARGPDYGYTFGSGTRLTVV.

This chain uses TRBV5-6 with TRBJ2-2; 9 nucleotides line up with TRBD2. The germline gives CDR1 SGHDT, CDR2 YYEEEE. The V gene end was trimmed by 2 bases and the J gene end by 1 base; junction bases not matched to a gene: 3. The CDR3 loop spans 16 amino acids. In DNA, the CDR3 is TGTGCCAGCAGCTTTAGCGGGGGCTGGAACACCGGGGAGCTGTTTTTT. This gives the protein CASSFSGGWNTGELFF.

This clonotype was counted a few times. The V gene is TRBV29-1, the J gene TRBJ2-7; D is unresolved. Germline CDR1 reads SQVTM; CDR2 reads ANQGSEA. The CDR3 length is 12 residues. V lost 7 bases and J lost 2, with 12 bases in between. CDR3 DNA sequence: TGCAGCGGGCGGACGGTGACCTACGAGCAGTACTTC. It is translated as CSGRTVTYEQYF.

The gene calls are TRBV15 and TRBJ2-3; no reliable D call. Germline V gene sequence: CDR1 LNHNV, CDR2 YYDKDF (reference sequence). CDR3 length equals 13 residues. V was trimmed by 5 bases and J by 5 bases, leaving 11 bases between them. CDR3 loop: CATSFAAEDTQYF. Written as DNA, the CDR3 is TGTGCCACCAGCTTTGCGGCAGAAGATACGCAGTATTTT.

This clonotype is a singleton in its sample. The rearrangement joins TRBV7-6 to TRBJ1-1; the D is unclear. The CDR3 is made up of 16 amino acids. V was shortened by 5 bases and J by 6 bases, with 22 bases between the two germline ends. Per germline, CDR1 SGHVS and CDR2 FNYEAQ. CDR3 in amino acids: CASSPVRREISPEAFF. The CDR3 bases are TGTGCCAGCAGCCCAGTCAGGCGGGAAATAAGTCCTGAAGCTTTCTTT.

This chain links TRBV3-1 with TRBJ1-2; 9 bases are a match to TRBD1. CDR1 and CDR2 from the germline V gene are LGHDT and YNNKEL (reference sequence). The CDR3 is 15 residues long. Unmatched junction bases numbered 7, after V lost 4 bases and J lost 4 bases. As DNA, the CDR3 is TGTGCCAGCAGCCGGGACAGGGCCCTCCCCTATGGCTACACCTTC. Amino acid sequence: CASSRDRALPYGYTF.

This clonotype was seen only a few times. DNA of the CDR3: TGTGCCAGCAGTACCGCCGGGACAGCCTACTTTTACGAGCAGTACTTC. Amino acid sequence: CASSTAGTAYFYEQYF. The chain combines TRBV28 with TRBJ2-7; 7 positions match TRBD1. Germline CDR1 and CDR2: MDHEN and SYDVKM. Unmatched junction bases numbered 14, after V lost 5 bases and J lost 4 bases. CDR3 length: 16 residues.

This chain links TRBV10-3 with TRBJ2-1; TRBD2 agrees at 11 bases. J gave up 5 bases and V 6 bases, and 12 bases lay outside the gene matches. Germline CDR1 ENHRY, CDR2 SYGVKD. The length of the CDR3 is 17 residues. CDR3 nucleotides: TGTGCCATCAGGAGGGGATCTAGCGGGGGGCCAAACAATGAGCAGTTCTTC. This sequence encodes CAIRRGSSGGPNNEQFF.

In regard to this clonotype: The limits of the CDR3 on the DNA are not certain, so only TCRdb's listed CDR3 is given. V gene TRBV11-2 combines with J gene TRBJ2-7; TRBD2 was called by the table and not checked on the DNA. Germline CDR1 is SGHAT and CDR2 is FQNNGV. The CDR3 has 23 amino acids, counting both end residues. CDR3 loop: CASREVSPTSSTSGRSLSYEQYF.

There are a few counts of this clonotype. The rearrangement links TRBV4-1 to TRBJ2-7; D perhaps matches TRBD1 (5 bases). Trimming took 0 bases from V and 7 from J, leaving 16 bases between them. The germline V gene has CDR1 MGHRA and CDR2 YSYEKL. This CDR3 comprises 15 residues. CDR3 sequence reads: CASSQDLGAAFEQYF. The CDR3 DNA reads TGCGCCAGCAGCCAAGATTTAGGGGCCGCGTTTGAGCAGTACTTC.

V and J are TRBV29-1 and TRBJ2-7, with D tentatively TRBD1 or TRBD2 (5 bases each). V was cut by 4 bases and J by 9 bases, with 19 bases left in between. Germline assignment: CDR1 SQVTM and CDR2 ANQGSEA. The CDR3 length is 13 residues. CDR3 in amino acids: CSVAGTAFGMQYF. The CDR3 nucleotides are TGCAGCGTTGCGGGGACGGCGTTCGGGATGCAGTACTTC.

This clonotype was seen only once. The chain couples TRBV20-1 to TRBJ2-1, with D maybe TRBD1 (5 bases). The germline gives CDR1 DFQATT, CDR2 SNEGSKA (reference sequence). There are 13 residues in the CDR3. V lost 2 bases and J lost 11, with 16 bases in between. This CDR3 reads CSARSSRGNKQFF. CDR3 DNA sequence: TGCAGTGCTAGAAGCTCTAGGGGAAATAAGCAGTTCTTC.

The chain joins TRBV4-1 to TRBJ2-3; D is unclear. The CDR3 runs to 13 residues. Germline assignment: CDR1 MGHRA and CDR2 YSYEKL. V lost 0 bases, J lost 4 bases, and 5 bases lay in between. The CDR3 loop reads CASSQETPDTQYF. CDR3 DNA sequence: TGCGCCAGCAGCCAAGAGACCCCAGATACGCAGTATTTT.

This clonotype has ten or more counts. A read error may account for a junction end that differs from germline. The chain uses TRBV10-2 and TRBJ1-2; 7 bases agree with TRBD1. From germline, CDR1 is WSHSY and CDR2 SAAADI. The CDR3 length is 13 residues. The chain's CDR3 is CASSETGNYGYTF. CDR3 nucleotide sequence: TGTGCCAGCAGTGAGACAGGGAACTATGGCTACACCTTC.

The chain joins TRBV6-5 to TRBJ2-7, with D unclear. Germline V gene sequence: CDR1 MNHEY, CDR2 SVGAGI. Trimming left V 2 bases short and J 3 bases short, with 14 bases between. The CDR3 extends over 15 amino acids. The CDR3 DNA follows: TGTGCCAGCAGTTACGGCCTTTCTACATTCTACGAGCAGTACTTC. Protein: CASSYGLSTFYEQYF.

The chain is built from TRBV20-1 and TRBJ2-4, with 10 bases matching TRBD2. Unmatched junction bases numbered 15, after V lost 3 bases and J lost 13 bases. The CDR3 is 15 amino acids. CDR1 and CDR2 (germline): DFQATT, SNEGSKA (reference sequence). The CDR3 sequence: CSASSSGSSYNEQYF. CDR3 bases: TGCAGTGCTAGCTCTAGCGGGAGTTCCTACAATGAGCAGTACTTC.

The chain employs TRBV6-5 and TRBJ2-3; TRBD2 agrees at 14 bases. V shed 6 bases and J 4 bases; nucleotides not matched to a gene: 3. The CDR3 consists of 15 residues. The V gene's germline CDR1 is MNHEY and CDR2 SVGAGI. The chain's CDR3 is CASSGLAGGADTQYF. The CDR3 DNA reads as TGTGCCAGCAGCGGACTAGCGGGAGGAGCAGATACGCAGTATTTT.

This clonotype was detected once. V gene TRBV6-5 combines with J gene TRBJ2-5, with TRBD2 identical over 9 bases. The assigned J gene may be wrong: the sequence end matches TRBJ2-1 better. From germline, CDR1 is MNHEY and CDR2 SVGAGI. There are 16 residues in the CDR3. The CDR3 region is CASSYFPLAGQETQFF. The CDR3 nucleotides are TGTGCCAGCAGTTACTTTCCGCTAGCGGGGCAAGAGACCCAGTTCTTC.

The chain joins TRBV20-1 to TRBJ1-5, with TRBD1 matching over 7 bases. The V segment lost 1 base and the J segment 2 bases; nucleotides outside the gene matches: 5. Germline V lookup: CDR1 DFQATT, CDR2 SNEGSKA (reference sequence). There are 15 residues in the CDR3. The chain's CDR3 is CSARGTGEGNQPQHF. The CDR3 bases are TGCAGTGCTAGAGGAACAGGGGAGGGCAATCAGCCCCAGCATTTT.

This chain uses TRBV12-3 or TRBV12-4 with TRBJ1-4; D might be TRBD1 (5 bases). This CDR3 is built from 15 residues. V was clipped by 3 bases and J by 7 bases, with 15 bases between them. CDR3 loop: CASSLGQGNREKLFF. The CDR3 DNA reads TGTGCCAGCAGTTTGGGGCAGGGCAATCGTGAAAAACTGTTTTTT.